The present T cell receptor beta chain was sequenced within a study of T cell responses to AZD1222 COVID-19 vaccine. Between the trimmed V and J ends, which lost 1 base and 0 bases, there was a span of 6 bases. There are 13 residues in the CDR3. Per germline, CDR1 GTSNPN and CDR2 SVGIG (reference sequence). Data came from immunoSEQ multiplex PCR; TCRdb stores just in-frame clones and leaves some out. The repertoire has around 80,000 clones, roughly 90% of them found once; the top ten carry 4.7%. Study-wide results and caveats: Only a handful of AZD1222 recipients were seropositive at baseline. The study reported that nearly half of spike-specific TCRs target unmutated variant regions. Most donors were white British, females outnumbered males, and clonal diversity was possibly underestimated.

To note about this clone: As yet, its antigen is unknown.

Here the sequenced sample was peripheral blood, taken 28 days after the second AZD1222 dose. The TCR was taken from an adult who received the AZD1222 COVID-19 vaccine. The chain carries TRBV30 and TRBJ1-2; D gene unclear. The DNA of the CDR3 is TGTGCCTGGAGTGGGACGCCTAACTATGGCTACACCTTC. It specifies CAWSGTPNYGYTF.